The source of this TCR beta chain is a study of T cells in Graves' hyperthyroidism and ophthalmopathy. Study-wide context: Before treatment of any kind, peripheral blood was taken at initial diagnosis.

V dropped 0 bases and J dropped 5 bases, with 19 bases sitting between them. The CDR3 runs to 17 residues. CDR1 and CDR2 (germline): LGHNA, YNFKEQ. It was RNA transcripts that yielded the amplified TCR beta CDR3 regions. Initially, a first-round RT-PCR of the TCR CDR3 employed the HTBI primer set. TCRdb used MiXCR to reprocess the multiplex PCR reads, holding one entry per CDR3 protein. The top ten hold about a third of the sample, which has 200,000 to 250,000 distinct CDR3 sequences, approximately 23% seen once. Overall study findings and caveats: Before onset, by a median of approximately 6.8 months, the model predicted ophthalmopathy.

Ten or more counts support this clonotype. Antigen unknown. Input material: blood. The gene calls are TRBV4-2 and TRBJ1-2; the D gene is possibly TRBD1 (5 bases). This sequence was found in a woman in her thirties or forties with Graves' ophthalmopathy. Here the CDR3 reads CASSQDPDSSQDYGYTF. Here the CDR3 DNA reads TGTGCCAGCAGCCAAGACCCCGACAGTTCCCAAGATTATGGCTACACCTTC.